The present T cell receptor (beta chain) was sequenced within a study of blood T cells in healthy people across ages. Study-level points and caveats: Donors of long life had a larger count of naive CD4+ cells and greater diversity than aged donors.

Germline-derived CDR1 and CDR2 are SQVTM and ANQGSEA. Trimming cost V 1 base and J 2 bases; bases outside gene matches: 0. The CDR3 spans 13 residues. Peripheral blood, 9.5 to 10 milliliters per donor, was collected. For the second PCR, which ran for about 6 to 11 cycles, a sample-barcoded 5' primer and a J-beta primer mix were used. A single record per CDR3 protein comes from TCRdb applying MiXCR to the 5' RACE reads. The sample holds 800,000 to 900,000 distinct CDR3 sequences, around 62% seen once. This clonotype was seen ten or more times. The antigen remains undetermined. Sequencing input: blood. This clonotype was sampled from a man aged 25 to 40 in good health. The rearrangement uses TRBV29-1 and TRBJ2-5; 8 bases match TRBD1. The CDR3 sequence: CSVEGTGQETQYF. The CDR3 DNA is TGCAGCGTTGAAGGGACAGGGCAAGAGACCCAGTACTTC. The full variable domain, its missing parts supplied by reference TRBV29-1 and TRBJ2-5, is SAVISQKPSRDICQRGTSLTIQCQVDSQVTMMFWYRQQPGQSLTLIATANQGSEATYESGFVIDKFPISRPNLTFSTLTVSNMSPEDSSIYLCSVEGTGQETQYFGPGTRLLVL.